This T cell receptor beta chain was sequenced for a study of T cells in Graves' hyperthyroidism and ophthalmopathy. Uncontrolled infection, other autoimmune disease, pregnancy and lactation each barred patients from inclusion. Each diagnosis drew on symptoms, thyroxine, TRAb, thyroid ultrasound and orbital computed tomography findings. Out of over 9 ml of fresh peripheral blood came the PBMCs. The CDR3 spans 14 residues. The V and J ends lost 1 base and 6 bases, in that order; junction bases with no gene match: 5. This clonotype was seen at least ten times. TCR beta CDR3 region amplification was performed from RNA transcripts. The HTBI primer set was used in a first-round RT-PCR of the TCR CDR3. MiXCR was run by TCRdb on the multiplex PCR reads, yielding one entry per CDR3 protein. The data contain hundreds of thousands of distinct CDR3 sequences, about 18% of them singletons.

The sample consisted of blood. This chain joins TRBV12-3 or TRBV12-4 and TRBJ1-2; TRBD1 matches at 7 bases. This sequence was found in a woman younger than 35 with Graves' hyperthyroidism. This chain's CDR3 is CASSLVGTADGYTF. The DNA for the CDR3 is TGTGCCAGCAGTTTAGTCGGGACAGCAGATGGCTACACCTTC.